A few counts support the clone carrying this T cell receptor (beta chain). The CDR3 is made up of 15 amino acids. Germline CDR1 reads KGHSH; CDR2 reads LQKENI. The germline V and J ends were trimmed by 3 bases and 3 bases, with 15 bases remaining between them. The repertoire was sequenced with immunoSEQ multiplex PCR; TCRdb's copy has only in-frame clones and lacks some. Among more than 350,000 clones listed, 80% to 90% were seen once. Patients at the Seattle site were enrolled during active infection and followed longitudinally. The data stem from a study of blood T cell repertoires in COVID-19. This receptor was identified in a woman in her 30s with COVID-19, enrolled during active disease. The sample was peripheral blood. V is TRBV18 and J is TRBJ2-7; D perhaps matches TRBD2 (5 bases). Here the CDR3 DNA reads TGTGCCAGCTCACCTTTGAAGGGAGTTAGCTACGAGCAGTACTTC. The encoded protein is CASSPLKGVSYEQYF.